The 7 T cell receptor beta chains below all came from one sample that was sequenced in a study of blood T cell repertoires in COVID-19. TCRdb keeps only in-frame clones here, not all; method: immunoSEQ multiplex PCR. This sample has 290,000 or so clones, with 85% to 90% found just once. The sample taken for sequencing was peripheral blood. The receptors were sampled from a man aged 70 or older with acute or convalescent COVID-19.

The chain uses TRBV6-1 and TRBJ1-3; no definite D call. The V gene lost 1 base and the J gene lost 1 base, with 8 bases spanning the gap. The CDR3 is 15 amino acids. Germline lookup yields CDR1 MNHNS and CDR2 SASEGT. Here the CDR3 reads CASSEGVASGNTIYF. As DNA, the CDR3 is TGTGCCAGCAGTGAAGGGGTAGCTTCTGGAAACACCATATATTTT.

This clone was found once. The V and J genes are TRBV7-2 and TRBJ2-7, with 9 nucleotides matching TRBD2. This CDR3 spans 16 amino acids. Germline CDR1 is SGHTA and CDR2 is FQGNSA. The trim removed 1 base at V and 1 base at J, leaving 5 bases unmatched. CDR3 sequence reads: CASSLVGAGGSYEQYF. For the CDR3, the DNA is TGTGCCAGCAGCTTAGTGGGAGCGGGGGGTTCCTACGAGCAGTACTTC. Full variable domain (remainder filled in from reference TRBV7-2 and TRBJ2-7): GAGVSQSPSNKVTEKGKDVELRCDPISGHTALYWYRQSLGQGLEFLIYFQGNSAPDKSGLPSDRFSAERTGGSVSTLTIQRTQQEDSAVYLCASSLVGAGGSYEQYFGPGTRLTVT.

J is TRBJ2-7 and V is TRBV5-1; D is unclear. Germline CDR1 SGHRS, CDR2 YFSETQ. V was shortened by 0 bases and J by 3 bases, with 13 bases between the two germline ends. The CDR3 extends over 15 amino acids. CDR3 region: CASSLEPQKVYEQYF. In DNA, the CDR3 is TGCGCCAGCAGCTTGGAACCCCAGAAAGTCTACGAGCAGTACTTC. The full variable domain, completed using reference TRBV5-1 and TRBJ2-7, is KAGVTQTPRYLIKTRGQQVTLSCSPISGHRSVSWYQQTPGQGLQFLFEYFSETQRNKGNFPGRFSGRQFSNSRSEMNVSTLELGDSALYLCASSLEPQKVYEQYFGPGTRLTVT.

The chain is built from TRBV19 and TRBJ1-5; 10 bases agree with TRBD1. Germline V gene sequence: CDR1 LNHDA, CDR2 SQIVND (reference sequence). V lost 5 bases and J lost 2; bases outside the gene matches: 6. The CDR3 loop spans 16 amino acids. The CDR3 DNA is TGTGCCAGTAGTGTGACCGGGACAGGGGGCAATCAGCCCCAGCATTTT. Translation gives CASSVTGTGGNQPQHF.

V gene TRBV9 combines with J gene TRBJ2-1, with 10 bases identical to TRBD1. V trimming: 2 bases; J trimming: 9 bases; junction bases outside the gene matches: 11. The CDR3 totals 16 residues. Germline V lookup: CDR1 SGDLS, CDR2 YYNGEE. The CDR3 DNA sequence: TGTGCCAGCAGCGTCAAGTCCCGGGACAGGGGAGCTGAGCAGTTCTTC. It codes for CASSVKSRDRGAEQFF. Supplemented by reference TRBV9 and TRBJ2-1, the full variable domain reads DSGVTQTPKHLITATGQRVTLRCSPRSGDLSVYWYQQSLDQGLQFLIQYYNGEERAKGNILERFSAQQFPDLHSELNLSSLELGDSALYFCASSVKSRDRGAEQFFGPGTRLTVL.

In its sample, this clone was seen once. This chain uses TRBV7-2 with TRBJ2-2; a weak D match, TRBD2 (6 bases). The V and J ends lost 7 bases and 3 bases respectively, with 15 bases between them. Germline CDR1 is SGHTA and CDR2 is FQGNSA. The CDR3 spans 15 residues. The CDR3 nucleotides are TGTGCCAGCAACATCGATTGGGGGGACACCGGGGAGCTGTTTTTT. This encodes CASNIDWGDTGELFF.

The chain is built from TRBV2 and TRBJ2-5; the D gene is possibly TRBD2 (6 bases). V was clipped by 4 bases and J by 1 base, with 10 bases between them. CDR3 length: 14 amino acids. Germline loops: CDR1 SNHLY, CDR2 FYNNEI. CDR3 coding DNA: TGTGCCAGCAGTGTTTTAGCGGCCCAAGAGACCCAGTACTTC. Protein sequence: CASSVLAAQETQYF.